Presented here are 4 T cell receptor beta chains from one specimen sequenced in a study of T cells after yellow fever vaccination. TCRdb re-analysed the 5' RACE reads in MiXCR, keeping a single row per CDR3 protein. The data contain 450,000 to 650,000 distinct CDR3 sequences, about 13% of them singletons. This specimen was PBMCs, taken on the day of the yellow fever booster vaccination. These receptors all stem from a young man who received the YFV17D yellow fever vaccine.

This chain connects TRBV5-1 to TRBJ2-7; no clear D gene. The CDR3 totals 16 residues. V lost 0 bases and J 2 bases, leaving 15 bases between the germline ends. In germline, CDR1 is SGHRS, CDR2 YFSETQ. In DNA form, the CDR3 reads TGCGCCAGCAGCTTGGGTCCCGGCAGCTTTGCCTACGAGCAGTACTTC. Its protein product is CASSLGPGSFAYEQYF.

The chain carries TRBV5-5 and TRBJ2-5, with D hard to call. Trimming pared 1 base from V and 3 bases from J, leaving 10 bases between. This CDR3 comprises 14 residues. In germline, CDR1 is SGHKS, CDR2 YYEKEE (reference sequence). The CDR3 DNA follows: TGTGCCAGCAGCTTGCTGGTGGCGGAAGAGACCCAGTACTTC. Encoded protein: CASSLLVAEETQYF.

This chain uses TRBV9 with TRBJ2-1; D unclear. V was shortened by 1 base and J by 10 bases, with 12 bases between the two germline ends. Germline V gene sequence: CDR1 SGDLS, CDR2 YYNGEE. This CDR3 spans 13 amino acids. CDR3 sequence (DNA): TGTGCCAGCAGCGTACGCTCCGACCTGGAGCAGTTCTTC. It specifies CASSVRSDLEQFF.

Concerning this clonotype itself: A single base separates this from a much larger clone, so it may be a read error. The rearrangement links TRBV5-1 to TRBJ2-1; D is perhaps TRBD2 (6 bases). Germline CDR1 SGHRS, CDR2 YFSETQ. There are 14 residues in the CDR3. V lost 2 bases and J lost 6, with 12 bases in between. CDR3 DNA: TGCGCCAGCAGCTTTATGGGAGCGGGCAATGAGCAGTTCTTC. Protein: CASSFMGAGNEQFF. The full variable domain, completed using reference TRBV5-1 and TRBJ2-1, is KAGVTQTPRYLIKTRGQQVTLSCSPISGHRSVSWYQQTPGQGLQFLFEYFSETQRNKGNFPGRFSGRQFSNSRSEMNVSTLELGDSALYLCASSFMGAGNEQFFGPGTRLTVL.